This TCR beta chain was recovered during a study of identical twins. The CDR3 runs 13 residues. Deletions cut 4 bases from V and 3 bases from J, with 10 bases between. Germline V gene lookup returns CDR1 LGHNA and CDR2 YSLEER. Study-wide findings and caveats: Twins' surplus sharing was weaker for beta out-of-frame sequences. Fewer insertions marked abundant cord blood beta clonotypes; young adult naive trended weakly, memory not at all.

In TCRdb, the 5' RACE reads were re-called with MiXCR into one record per CDR3 protein. The sample lists some 240,000 distinct CDR3 sequences, roughly a tenth occurring once. This clonotype is labeled medium-sized (0.01 to 0.1%). The antigen remains undetermined. Material for sequencing was memory T cells sorted from blood. This TCR derives from a man in his fifties or sixties in good health. V and J are TRBV4-3 and TRBJ2-7; D remains unclear. CDR3 sequence (DNA): TGCGCCAGCAGCCCATACTTAGACTACGAGCAGTACTTC. Its translation: CASSPYLDYEQYF.